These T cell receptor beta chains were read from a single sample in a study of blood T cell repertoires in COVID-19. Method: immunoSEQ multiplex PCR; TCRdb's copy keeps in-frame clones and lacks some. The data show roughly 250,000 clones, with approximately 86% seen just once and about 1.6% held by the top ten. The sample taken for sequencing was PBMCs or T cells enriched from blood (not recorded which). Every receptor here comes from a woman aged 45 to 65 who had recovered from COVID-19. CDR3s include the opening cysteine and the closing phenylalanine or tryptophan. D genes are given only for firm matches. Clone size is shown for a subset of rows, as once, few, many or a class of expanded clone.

CDR3 DNA: TGCGCCAGCAGCCTCAACCTAGGGACACCGGGCGAGACCCAGTACTTC
CDR3 protein: CASSLNLGTPGETQYF
D gene: .
J gene: TRBJ2-5
V gene: TRBV4-3
clone size: .
CDR3 length: 16

CDR3 DNA: TGTGCCAGCAGCTTTGGGGGGTGGAACGCTGATACGCAGTATTTT
CDR3 protein: CASSFGGWNADTQYF
D gene: .
J gene: TRBJ2-3
V gene: TRBV7-9
clone size: .
CDR3 length: 15

CDR3 DNA: TGTGCCACCGCGGGAGATAGTGAGCAGTTCTTC
CDR3 protein: CATAGDSEQFF
D gene: TRBD2
J gene: TRBJ2-1
V gene: TRBV10-3
clone size: .
CDR3 length: 11

CDR3 DNA: TGTGCCAGCAGCTCACAGGACAGACGGAACACTGAAGCTTTCTTT
CDR3 protein: CASSSQDRRNTEAFF
D gene: .
J gene: TRBJ1-1
V gene: TRBV7-9
clone size: once
CDR3 length: 15

CDR3 DNA: TGTGCCAGCAGCGTATACCAGGGCCCTGGAAACACCATATATTTT
CDR3 protein: CASSVYQGPGNTIYF
D gene: .
J gene: TRBJ1-3
V gene: TRBV9
clone size: few
CDR3 length: 15

CDR3 DNA: TGTGCCAGCTCACCTCCCGCGAGAAGAAACACCATATATTTT
CDR3 protein: CASSPPARRNTIYF
D gene: .
J gene: TRBJ1-3
V gene: TRBV18
clone size: few
CDR3 length: 14

CDR3 DNA: TGTGCCAGCACCGGCCGACTAGCGGGGGCCCACGAGCAGTACTTC
CDR3 protein: CASTGRLAGAHEQYF
D gene: TRBD2
J gene: TRBJ2-7
V gene: TRBV6-5
clone size: .
CDR3 length: 15

CDR3 DNA: TGTGCCAGCAGCGTCGACAGGGTGGGGAACACTGAAGCTTTCTTT
CDR3 protein: CASSVDRVGNTEAFF
D gene: TRBD1
J gene: TRBJ1-1
V gene: TRBV9
clone size: .
CDR3 length: 15

CDR3 DNA: TGTGCCAGCAGTTTTGGGGCTGTAGTCGGCTACACCTTC
CDR3 protein: CASSFGAVVGYTF
D gene: .
J gene: TRBJ1-2
V gene: TRBV28
clone size: .
CDR3 length: 13

CDR3 DNA: TGTGCCAGCAGCGTAGACAGCGGGAACAATGAGCAGTTCTTC
CDR3 protein: CASSVDSGNNEQFF
D gene: TRBD2
J gene: TRBJ2-1
V gene: TRBV9
clone size: .
CDR3 length: 14

CDR3 DNA: TGCAGCGTTGAGCGTCAGGGGGATTCGAACACTGAAGCTTTCTTT
CDR3 protein: CSVERQGDSNTEAFF
D gene: TRBD1
J gene: TRBJ1-1
V gene: TRBV29-1
clone size: .
CDR3 length: 15

CDR3 DNA: TGTGCCAGCAGTTTTGACAGGGGGCTTTACAATCAGCCCCAGCATTTT
CDR3 protein: CASSFDRGLYNQPQHF
D gene: TRBD1
J gene: TRBJ1-5
V gene: TRBV28
clone size: .
CDR3 length: 16

CDR3 DNA: TGTGCCAGCAGTTTGATCCGTGACAGGACCTACGAGCAGTACTTC
CDR3 protein: CASSLIRDRTYEQYF
D gene: .
J gene: TRBJ2-7
V gene: TRBV28
clone size: .
CDR3 length: 15

CDR3 DNA: TGTGCCAGCAGCCAACGCGGACAGGGAATTTACGAGCAGTACTTC
CDR3 protein: CASSQRGQGIYEQYF
D gene: TRBD1
J gene: TRBJ2-7
V gene: TRBV4-2
clone size: .
CDR3 length: 15

CDR3 DNA: TGTGCCTGGAGTTCAGACTTGGTTGGGGGCCCGAAGTACTTC
CDR3 protein: CAWSSDLVGGPKYF
D gene: .
J gene: TRBJ2-7
V gene: TRBV30
clone size: .
CDR3 length: 14

CDR3 DNA: TGCGCCAGCAGCTTGTACAGGGGCGGACTAGCGGCAGGGTGGGAGCAGTACTTC
CDR3 protein: CASSLYRGGLAAGWEQYF
D gene: TRBD2
J gene: TRBJ2-7
V gene: TRBV5-1
clone size: .
CDR3 length: 18

CDR3 DNA: TGCAGCGTTTGCCCCAACGCGGGGGCCTACGAGCAGTACTTC
CDR3 protein: CSVCPNAGAYEQYF
D gene: TRBD2
J gene: TRBJ2-7
V gene: TRBV29-1
clone size: .
CDR3 length: 14

CDR3 DNA: TGTGCCAGCAGTTTGGCAGGGGGCAATCAGCCCCAGCATTTT
CDR3 protein: CASSLAGGNQPQHF
D gene: .
J gene: TRBJ1-5
V gene: TRBV6-5
clone size: .
CDR3 length: 14

CDR3 DNA: TGTGCCAGCAGCCAGACGGGACAGGGGGCTGTCTATGGCTACACCTTC
CDR3 protein: CASSQTGQGAVYGYTF
D gene: TRBD1
J gene: TRBJ1-2
V gene: TRBV5-5
clone size: once
CDR3 length: 16

CDR3 DNA: TGTGCCAGCAGTCACAGGTACACTGAGGCTTTCTTT
CDR3 protein: CASSHRYTEAFF
D gene: .
J gene: TRBJ1-1
V gene: TRBV6-5
clone size: .
CDR3 length: 12

CDR3 DNA: TGCGCCAGCAGCCGGGGGCCCCCTCCAGAGACCCAGTACTTC
CDR3 protein: CASSRGPPPETQYF
D gene: .
J gene: TRBJ2-5
V gene: TRBV4-3
clone size: .
CDR3 length: 14

CDR3 DNA: TGTGCCAGCAGTTACTCGGCTAGCGGGAGGGGCAATGAGCAGTTCTTC
CDR3 protein: CASSYSASGRGNEQFF
D gene: TRBD2
J gene: TRBJ2-1
V gene: TRBV6-5
clone size: .
CDR3 length: 16

CDR3 DNA: TGTGCCAGCAGTGAACTGGGGCTAGCTAACTATGGCTACACCTTC
CDR3 protein: CASSELGLANYGYTF
D gene: .
J gene: TRBJ1-2
V gene: TRBV6-1
clone size: .
CDR3 length: 15

CDR3 DNA: TGTGCCAGCAGCTACGGCCGGGACTTTAACAATGAGCAGTTCTTC
CDR3 protein: CASSYGRDFNNEQFF
D gene: .
J gene: TRBJ2-1
V gene: TRBV6-5
clone size: once
CDR3 length: 15

CDR3 DNA: TGTGCCTGGAGTGGGGGGCTAGCGGGAGGGGAGACCCAGTACTTC
CDR3 protein: CAWSGGLAGGETQYF
D gene: TRBD2
J gene: TRBJ2-5
V gene: TRBV30
clone size: .
CDR3 length: 15

CDR3 DNA: TGTGCCTTGGACAGCCGGCTCGGTAATGAAAAACTGTTTTTT
CDR3 protein: CALDSRLGNEKLFF
D gene: .
J gene: TRBJ1-4
V gene: TRBV30
clone size: .
CDR3 length: 14

CDR3 DNA: TGTGCCAGCAGTGTGAGTAGCGGGAGGTCCTACGAGCAGTACTTC
CDR3 protein: CASSVSSGRSYEQYF
D gene: TRBD2
J gene: TRBJ2-7
V gene: TRBV27
clone size: .
CDR3 length: 15

CDR3 DNA: TGTGCCATCAGAACGAGTATGGCGGGAGGGTCCCCGACTTACTCCTACAATGAGCAGTTCTTC
CDR3 protein: CAIRTSMAGGSPTYSYNEQFF
D gene: TRBD2
J gene: TRBJ2-1
V gene: TRBV10-3
clone size: once
CDR3 length: 21

CDR3 DNA: TGTGCCAGCAGCCCCCGTAGTAGCGGGAGCTACAATGAGCAGTTCTTC
CDR3 protein: CASSPRSSGSYNEQFF
D gene: TRBD2
J gene: TRBJ2-1
V gene: TRBV7-9
clone size: .
CDR3 length: 16

CDR3 DNA: TGTGCCAGCAGCTCCTACCGGACAGACCTGAACACTGAAGCTTTCTTT
CDR3 protein: CASSSYRTDLNTEAFF
D gene: .
J gene: TRBJ1-1
V gene: TRBV5-4
clone size: .
CDR3 length: 16

CDR3 DNA: TGTGCCAGCAGTTACTCGGGAGGGGTGGGATACAATGAGCAGTTCTTC
CDR3 protein: CASSYSGGVGYNEQFF
D gene: TRBD2
J gene: TRBJ2-1
V gene: TRBV6-5
clone size: .
CDR3 length: 16

CDR3 DNA: TGTGCCAGTAACCAGCCAACCGGGGGGTGGCTTGGCTACACCTTC
CDR3 protein: CASNQPTGGWLGYTF
D gene: .
J gene: TRBJ1-2
V gene: TRBV19
clone size: once
CDR3 length: 15

CDR3 DNA: TGTGCCAGCAGCCAGGCTGATCAGCCCCAGCATTTT
CDR3 protein: CASSQADQPQHF
D gene: .
J gene: TRBJ1-5
V gene: TRBV3-1/TRBV3-2
clone size: .
CDR3 length: 12

CDR3 DNA: TGTGCCACCAGTGACCGAAAAGCGGGACAGGGGGAGGGCTACACCTTC
CDR3 protein: CATSDRKAGQGEGYTF
D gene: TRBD1
J gene: TRBJ1-2
V gene: TRBV24-1
clone size: few
CDR3 length: 16

CDR3 DNA: TGTGCCAGCAGCTTGGGAGGGGGCTATGGCTACACCTTC
CDR3 protein: CASSLGGGYGYTF
D gene: .
J gene: TRBJ1-2
V gene: TRBV11-2
clone size: .
CDR3 length: 13

CDR3 DNA: TGTGCCAGCAGCGAGGGGACAGGGGAGTACGAGCAGTACTTC
CDR3 protein: CASSEGTGEYEQYF
D gene: TRBD1
J gene: TRBJ2-7
V gene: TRBV6-5
clone size: .
CDR3 length: 14

CDR3 DNA: TGTGCCAGCAGTTTAGTACAGTTATACGAGCAGTACTTC
CDR3 protein: CASSLVQLYEQYF
D gene: .
J gene: TRBJ2-7
V gene: TRBV28
clone size: .
CDR3 length: 13

CDR3 DNA: TGTGCCAGCAGTTACCTTTGGGAGCGGGAAAGCACAGATACGCAGTATTTT
CDR3 protein: CASSYLWERESTDTQYF
D gene: TRBD2
J gene: TRBJ2-3
V gene: TRBV6-2/TRBV6-3
clone size: .
CDR3 length: 17

CDR3 DNA: TGTGCCAGCAGTTACTCAGGGGTTGGCAATCAGCCCCAGCATTTT
CDR3 protein: CASSYSGVGNQPQHF
D gene: .
J gene: TRBJ1-5
V gene: TRBV6-5
clone size: .
CDR3 length: 15